This entry lists 32 T cell receptor beta chains sequenced from one sample in a study of blood T cell repertoires in COVID-19. Data came from immunoSEQ multiplex PCR; TCRdb stores just in-frame clones and leaves some out. The data show about 37,000 clones, about 90% seen once. Sequencing was carried out using peripheral blood. The receptors shown here come from a woman aged 25 to 39 in a cohort sampled during active COVID-19.

The chain has TRBV24-1 and TRBJ2-1; possible D gene TRBD1, 5 bases. Germline CDR1 is KGHDR and CDR2 is SFDVKD. The CDR3 contains 16 residues. The V end was cut by 0 bases, the J end by 5 bases, with 13 bases between. In nucleotides, the CDR3 is TGTGCCACCAGTGATTTGGGGGCTAGTGGGGACAATGAGCAGTTCTTC. It translates to CATSDLGASGDNEQFF.

The rearrangement links TRBV29-1 to TRBJ1-2; maybe TRBD1 (6 bases). CDR1 is SQVTM and CDR2 is ANQGSEA in the germline V gene. The V and J ends lost 3 bases and 3 bases respectively, with 11 bases between them. The CDR3 sequence is 13 residues long. In DNA form, the CDR3 reads TGCAGCGTTGAGGGGCAGGGGTACTATGGCTACACCTTC. Its protein is CSVEGQGYYGYTF. Complete variable domain (other parts from reference TRBV29-1 and TRBJ1-2): SAVISQKPSRDICQRGTSLTIQCQVDSQVTMMFWYRQQPGQSLTLIATANQGSEATYESGFVIDKFPISRPNLTFSTLTVSNMSPEDSSIYLCSVEGQGYYGYTFGSGTRLTVV.

The CDR3 coding sequence is TGTGCCAGCAGCTTGGTACCGAGCTCCTATAATTCACCCCTCCACTTT. Amino acid sequence: CASSLVPSSYNSPLHF. The chain is built from TRBV5-4 and TRBJ1-6; D uncertain. Germline V gene lookup returns CDR1 SGHNT and CDR2 YYREEE (reference sequence). This CDR3 is built from 16 residues. V lost 0 bases and J lost 0, with 7 bases in between.

This chain uses TRBV29-1 with TRBJ2-6; D possibly corresponds to TRBD2 (5 bases). The ends were cut back, 3 bases at V and 0 bases at J, with 9 bases in the middle. The CDR3 contains 15 residues. Germline loops: CDR1 SQVTM, CDR2 ANQGSEA. CDR3 coding DNA: TGCAGCGTTGAGGACTCCCTCTCTGGGGCCAACGTCCTGACTTTC. Its protein is CSVEDSLSGANVLTF.

V usage is TRBV7-3 and J usage is TRBJ2-1, with TRBD2 matching 9 bases. The trim removed 4 bases at V and 5 bases at J, leaving 6 bases unmatched. CDR3 length: 15 amino acids. Germline V gives CDR1 SGHTA, CDR2 FQGTGA. CDR3 in amino acids: CASSSPAGGHNEQFF. The CDR3 nucleotides read TGTGCCAGCAGCTCACCAGCGGGAGGCCACAATGAGCAGTTCTTC.

The V gene is TRBV19, the J gene TRBJ2-1, with 7 bases that match TRBD2. After removal of 5 bases from V and 5 bases from J, the junction contained 6 bases not matched to a gene. This CDR3 has 14 residues. Germline V gene data show CDR1 as LNHDA and CDR2 as SQIVND (reference sequence). CDR3 coding DNA: TGTGCCAGTAGTGACCTCGGGAGGCACAATGAGCAGTTCTTC. It codes for CASSDLGRHNEQFF.

The rearrangement links TRBV5-1 to TRBJ2-2, with 10 bases that match TRBD2. The V gene end was trimmed by 4 bases and the J gene end by 4 bases; junction bases not matched to a gene: 4. CDR1 SGHRS and CDR2 YFSETQ come from the germline V gene. CDR3 length: 15 amino acids. CDR3 sequence reads: CASSPWTSGTGELFF. Here the CDR3 DNA reads TGCGCCAGCAGCCCATGGACTAGCGGCACCGGGGAGCTGTTTTTT.

The chain employs TRBV9 and TRBJ2-1, with 8 positions matching TRBD2. Trimming at V came to 0 bases and at J to 2 bases, leaving 1 base not matched to a gene. The CDR3 is 15 amino acids. CDR1 is SGDLS and CDR2 is YYNGEE in the germline V gene. The CDR3 is CASSVGGRPYNEQFF. The CDR3 nucleotides read TGTGCCAGCAGCGTAGGCGGGAGGCCCTACAATGAGCAGTTCTTC.

In regard to this clone: One junction end disagrees with the germline gene, perhaps due to a read error. The chain links TRBV28 to TRBJ2-3, with 7 bases matching TRBD2. Germline V gives CDR1 MDHEN, CDR2 SYDVKM. This CDR3 is 15 amino acids long. The CDR3 here is CASSLIVAGEDKQYF. The CDR3 nucleotides are TGTGCCAGCAGTTTAATTGTGGCGGGAGAGGATAAGCAGTATTTT. Filled out from reference TRBV28 and TRBJ2-3, the complete variable domain reads DVKVTQSSRYLVKRTGEKVFLECVQDMDHENMFWYRQDPGLGLRLIYFSYDVKMKEKGDIPEGYSVSREKKERFSLILESASTNQTSMYLCASSLIVAGEDKQYFGPGTRLTVL.

The chain links TRBV27 to TRBJ2-7, with 10 bases lining up with TRBD2. The CDR3 runs to 13 residues. Trimming at V came to 5 bases and at J to 3 bases, leaving 1 base not matched to a gene. Germline values: CDR1 MNHEY, CDR2 SMNVEV (reference sequence). The CDR3 sequence: CASSLAGVYEQYF. The CDR3 region has the DNA TGTGCCAGCAGTCTAGCGGGAGTCTACGAGCAGTACTTC.

This chain joins TRBV7-8 and TRBJ2-5; 8 positions match TRBD1. CDR3 length equals 14 residues. The J segment lost 6 bases and the V segment lost 5 bases, leaving 8 bases of the junction unmatched. The germline V gene encodes CDR1 SGHVS and CDR2 FQNEAQ. CDR3 bases: TGTGCCAGCAGCCTAGGGACAGGTACACAGACCCAGTACTTC. It translates to CASSLGTGTQTQYF.

V gene TRBV5-1 combines with J gene TRBJ2-5; D is unresolved. The ends were cut back, 2 bases at V and 4 bases at J, with 3 bases in the middle. This CDR3 contains 11 residues. From germline, CDR1 is SGHRS and CDR2 YFSETQ. CDR3 loop: CASSFSETQYF. The CDR3 DNA reads TGCGCCAGCAGCTTCTCAGAGACCCAGTACTTC.

This chain connects TRBV11-2 to TRBJ1-5; maybe TRBD1 (5 bases). The CDR3 has 17 residues. CDR1 SGHAT and CDR2 FQNNGV come from the germline V gene. With 3 bases removed from V and 3 bases from J, the gap between germline ends came to 18 bases. CDR3 amino acids: CASSFYELDGHNQPQHF. CDR3 nucleotide sequence: TGTGCCAGCAGCTTTTATGAGTTGGACGGACACAATCAGCCCCAGCATTTT.

The chain combines TRBV28 with TRBJ2-5; 11 bases line up with TRBD1. The CDR3 totals 16 residues. With V trimmed by 2 bases and J by 7 bases, 9 bases remained unmatched. Germline CDR1 MDHEN, CDR2 SYDVKM. CDR3 in DNA: TGTGCCAGCAGTTTAGCGGGGACAGGGGGTGAAGCGACCCAGTACTTC. It codes for CASSLAGTGGEATQYF.

Here the CDR3 DNA reads TGTGCCAGCAGCAAAGACGGAGTCACAGATACGCAGTATTTT. It translates to CASSKDGVTDTQYF. The gene calls are TRBV21-1 and TRBJ2-3; TRBD2 was called by the table and not checked on the DNA. TRBV21-1 is a known pseudogene. The CDR3 contains 14 residues.

V usage is TRBV19 and J usage is TRBJ1-5; TRBD1 aligns across 9 bases. There are 13 residues in the CDR3. Germline values: CDR1 LNHDA, CDR2 SQIVND (reference sequence). V shed 8 bases and J 5 bases; nucleotides not matched to a gene: 4. For the CDR3, the DNA is TGTGCCAGTCGCCGGGACAGGGATCAGCCCCAGCATTTT. Protein: CASRRDRDQPQHF.

The chain links TRBV5-1 to TRBJ2-1; 8 bases line up with TRBD1. Germline loops: CDR1 SGHRS, CDR2 YFSETQ. There are 16 residues in the CDR3. Germline trimming cut 4 bases from V and 7 bases from J; bases unmatched to any gene: 13. The chain's CDR3 is CASSPGYGTGVNEQFF. The CDR3 bases are TGCGCCAGCAGCCCGGGGTACGGGACAGGAGTTAATGAGCAGTTCTTC.

The chain recombines TRBV7-3 with TRBJ2-1; 8 bases agree with TRBD2. Trimming cost V 4 bases and J 2 bases; bases outside gene matches: 7. The germline gives CDR1 SGHTA, CDR2 FQGTGA. The CDR3 is made up of 16 amino acids. Written as DNA, the CDR3 is TGTGCCAGCAGCTACCTAGCGGGTGCCACCTACAATGAGCAGTTCTTC. This gives the protein CASSYLAGATYNEQFF.

This clone is a singleton in its sample. This chain joins TRBV7-9 and TRBJ1-1; D is perhaps TRBD1 (5 bases). Trimming removed 5 bases at V and 1 base at J, with 11 bases between. Germline V lookup: CDR1 SEHNR, CDR2 FQNEAQ (reference sequence). The CDR3 loop spans 14 amino acids. The CDR3 bases are TGTGCCAGCAGCGCCGGCGGGGGGAACACTGAAGCTTTCTTT. Translated: CASSAGGGNTEAFF.

This CDR3 is CASSRPWGTGGGGQPQHF. For the CDR3, the DNA is TGTGCCAGTAGCCGACCCTGGGGCACGGGAGGGGGCGGGCAGCCCCAGCATTTT. The chain recombines TRBV19 with TRBJ1-5; 7 positions match TRBD1. Per the germline V gene, CDR1 is LNHDA and CDR2 is SQIVND (reference sequence). The ends lost 6 bases at V and 7 bases at J; junction bases unmatched: 21. The CDR3 runs to 18 residues.

V and J are TRBV7-9 and TRBJ2-3; TRBD2 matches at 13 bases. Trimming removed 6 bases from V and 2 bases from J; junction bases left unmatched: 8. The CDR3 has 17 residues. Germline CDR1 is SEHNR and CDR2 is FQNEAQ (reference sequence). The CDR3 spells CASRTSGRNPPTDTQYF. CDR3 bases: TGTGCCAGCAGGACTAGCGGGAGGAATCCCCCCACAGATACGCAGTATTTT.

The chain employs TRBV4-1 and TRBJ2-1; tentative D call: TRBD1 (6 bases). Germline loops: CDR1 MGHRA, CDR2 YSYEKL. The CDR3 loop spans 17 amino acids. V shed 0 bases and J shed 3 bases, with 15 bases lying between them. CDR3 amino acids: CASSQDPSGVNYNEQFF. For the CDR3, the DNA is TGCGCCAGCAGCCAAGATCCATCAGGGGTTAACTACAATGAGCAGTTCTTC.

The gene calls are TRBV10-2 and TRBJ1-6, with D unclear. Trimming took 1 base from V and 7 from J, leaving 2 bases between them. The CDR3 length is 12 residues. Germline values: CDR1 WSHSY, CDR2 SAAADI. The CDR3 DNA follows: TGCGCCAGCAGTGAGTTAAATTCACCCCTCCACTTT. It translates to CASSELNSPLHF.

This sequence joins TRBV5-8 and TRBJ2-3; TRBD2 aligns across 7 bases. Per germline, CDR1 SGHTS and CDR2 YDEGEE. V was pared by 7 bases and J by 0 bases, with 8 bases of the junction left unmatched. This CDR3 has 15 amino acids. For the CDR3, the DNA is TGTGCCAGCGGGGGGGAGGTCGCTAGCACAGATACGCAGTATTTT. Translating gives CASGGEVASTDTQYF.

The chain is built from TRBV7-9 and TRBJ2-7; weak D call: TRBD1 (5 bases). The V gene's germline CDR1 is SEHNR and CDR2 FQNEAQ (reference sequence). There are 15 residues in the CDR3. Trimming took off 4 bases at V and 1 base at J, with 14 bases between the two ends. The CDR3 here is CASSSPHTGSYEQYF. The CDR3 DNA sequence: TGTGCCAGCAGCTCCCCTCACACAGGATCCTACGAGCAGTACTTC. Together with reference TRBV7-9 and TRBJ2-7, the CDR3 gives the full variable domain: DTGVSQNPRHKITKRGQNVTFRCDPISEHNRLYWYRQTLGQGPEFLTYFQNEAQLEKSRLLSDRFSAERPKGSFSTLEIQRTEQGDSAMYLCASSSPHTGSYEQYFGPGTRLTVT.

The chain has TRBV7-3 and TRBJ2-5; D remains ambiguous. V gave up 4 bases and J gave up 4 bases, with 10 bases separating them. Germline-derived CDR1 and CDR2 are SGHTA and FQGTGA. CDR3 length: 13 residues. CDR3 DNA: TGTGCCAGCAGCTCCTGGTCCGGAGAGACCCAGTACTTC. Protein sequence: CASSSWSGETQYF.

This rearrangement joins TRBV6-4 to TRBJ2-1; 9 bases agree with TRBD1. CDR3 size: 14 residues. V dropped 3 bases and J dropped 9; count of bases not matched to a gene: 6. Per germline, CDR1 MRHNA and CDR2 SNTAGT. CDR3: CASSDRDRATEQFF. In DNA, the CDR3 is TGTGCCAGCAGTGATCGGGACAGGGCAACTGAGCAGTTCTTC.

The chain combines TRBV28 with TRBJ1-1, with D tentatively TRBD1 (5 bases). The V gene lost 4 bases and the J gene lost 1 base, with 19 bases spanning the gap. Germline V gives CDR1 MDHEN, CDR2 SYDVKM. This CDR3 is built from 17 residues. CDR3 amino acids: CASSSSVYRPQNTEAFF. CDR3 coding DNA: TGTGCCAGCAGTTCGAGTGTATACAGGCCGCAGAACACTGAAGCTTTCTTT.

The V and J genes are TRBV28 and TRBJ2-1; 7 positions match TRBD2. J gave up 0 bases and V 6 bases, and 11 bases lay outside the gene matches. The CDR3 is 17 amino acids. Germline V gives CDR1 MDHEN, CDR2 SYDVKM. The DNA of the CDR3 is TGTGCCAGCAGGTTCACTAGCGCGGATAGCTCCTACAATGAGCAGTTCTTC. Translated, it gives CASRFTSADSSYNEQFF. The variable domain in full, with the rest retrieved from reference TRBV28 and TRBJ2-1, is DVKVTQSSRYLVKRTGEKVFLECVQDMDHENMFWYRQDPGLGLRLIYFSYDVKMKEKGDIPEGYSVSREKKERFSLILESASTNQTSMYLCASRFTSADSSYNEQFFGPGTRLTVL.

The rearrangement uses TRBV7-8 and TRBJ2-7; 7 positions agree with TRBD1. J gave up 3 bases and V 5 bases, and 4 bases lay outside the gene matches. Germline CDR1 and CDR2: SGHVS and FQNEAQ. This CDR3 contains 13 residues. CDR3 residues: CASSIGQDYEQYF. CDR3 DNA sequence: TGTGCCAGCAGCATCGGACAGGACTACGAGCAGTACTTC.

The rearrangement joins TRBV9 to TRBJ1-4; 9 nucleotides align to TRBD1. Germline CDR1 is SGDLS and CDR2 is YYNGEE. CDR3 length equals 17 residues. The J segment lost 8 bases and the V segment lost 1 base, leaving 12 bases of the junction unmatched. The CDR3 protein is CASSVRGTGSLEEKLFF. In DNA, the CDR3 is TGTGCCAGCAGCGTACGCGGGACAGGGTCCTTGGAGGAAAAACTGTTTTTT.

The chain couples TRBV6-6 to TRBJ2-2; D might be TRBD2 (6 bases). Per the germline V gene, CDR1 is MNHNY and CDR2 is SVGAGI (reference sequence). The CDR3 consists of 16 residues. Trimming cost V 2 bases and J 4 bases, with 14 bases left between them. Written as DNA, the CDR3 is TGTGCCAGCAGTTACAGGCAGGGAGGTGCCACCGGGGAGCTGTTTTTT. Residues: CASSYRQGGATGELFF.